Sequencing of this T cell receptor (beta chain) was carried out in a study of blood T cell repertoires in COVID-19. Whole-study context: Both acute and convalescent COVID-19 samples were obtained from the United States, Italy and Spain.

V lost 2 bases and J 5 bases, leaving 21 bases between the germline ends. This CDR3 comprises 17 residues. Germline assignment: CDR1 SGHTA and CDR2 FQGNSA. The assay was immunoSEQ multiplex PCR, and TCRdb's table has in-frame clones only and misses some. Among a few hundred thousand clones listed, about 85% were seen once. This clone was observed a single time. Ages ranged from roughly 18 to 95 years, with residence in 24 US areas. Self-reported history from a screening survey and questionnaire set each donor's cohort. Cohort 3 recovery required two negative PCRs, clearance, or symptom resolution. Sequenced sample: PBMCs or T cells enriched from blood (not recorded which). This receptor was obtained from a woman aged 55 to 70 who had recovered from COVID-19. The V call is TRBV7-2, the J call TRBJ2-5; TRBD1 is a possible D gene (6 bases). The CDR3 bases are TGTGCCAGCAGCTTATCCGTTTCGGGAACAGGGATGGAGACCCAGTACTTC. This encodes CASSLSVSGTGMETQYF.